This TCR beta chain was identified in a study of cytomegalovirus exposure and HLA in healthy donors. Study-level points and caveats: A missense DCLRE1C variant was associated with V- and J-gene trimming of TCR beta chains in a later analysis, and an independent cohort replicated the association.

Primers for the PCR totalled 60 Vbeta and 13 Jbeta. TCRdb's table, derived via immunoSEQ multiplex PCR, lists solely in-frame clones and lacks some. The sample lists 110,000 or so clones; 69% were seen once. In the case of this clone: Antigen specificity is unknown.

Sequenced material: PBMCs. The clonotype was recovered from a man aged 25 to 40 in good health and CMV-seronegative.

The CDR3 DNA reads as TGTGCCAGCAGCTCCCTTTCCGGACTAGCCTACAATGAGCAGTTCTTC. Translating gives CASSSLSGLAYNEQFF. This rearrangement joins TRBV7-8 to TRBJ2-1, with 7 bases lining up with TRBD2. The CDR3 has 16 amino acids. Germline values: CDR1 SGHVS, CDR2 FQNEAQ. V gave up 4 bases and J gave up 2 bases; unmatched junction bases: 8. Full variable domain (remainder filled in from reference TRBV7-8 and TRBJ2-1): GAGVSQSPRYKVAKRGQDVALRCDPISGHVSLFWYQQALGQGPEFLTYFQNEAQLDKSGLPSDRFFAERPEGSVSTLKIQRTQQEDSAVYLCASSSLSGLAYNEQFFGPGTRLTVL.